This T cell receptor beta chain is drawn from a study of cytotoxic CD8 clonotypes in ibrutinib-treated CLL. The source of around 1.8 micrograms of genomic DNA for TCR beta libraries was cryopreserved PBMCs. V was clipped by 5 bases and J by 9 bases; unmatched bases: 6. This CDR3 has 13 amino acids. Per germline, CDR1 KGHSH and CDR2 LQKENI. Depth targeted 1 in 200,000 to 1 in 1 million T cells, averaging approximately 9.3x coverage per clonotype. Using immunoSEQ multiplex PCR, the repertoire was profiled, and TCRdb retains in-frame clones only, with some absent. The data contain about 160,000 clones, roughly four fifths of them singletons. This clone was counted once.

V gene TRBV18 combines with J gene TRBJ2-1; 8 positions match TRBD1. This receptor was identified in a human donor with chronic lymphocytic leukemia. Here the sequenced sample was PBMCs, taken after 24 months of ibrutinib treatment. The CDR3: CASSDQGAGEQFF. In DNA form, the CDR3 reads TGTGCCAGCTCAGACCAGGGGGCCGGTGAGCAGTTCTTC.